Below are 28 T cell receptor beta chains sequenced from a single sample in a study of siplizumab effects on memory and regulatory T cells. The repertoire was sequenced with immunoSEQ multiplex PCR; TCRdb's copy has only in-frame clones and lacks some. The sample lists about 100,000 clones, roughly 94% seen once, with about 0.7% in the top ten. Input material: Tregs sorted from blood. Receptors originate from a human donor in good health.

The V and J genes are TRBV7-3 and TRBJ1-1, with a possible D match to TRBD1 (5 bases). Between the trimmed V and J ends, which lost 0 bases and 1 base, there was a span of 9 bases. CDR3 size: 15 residues. Per germline, CDR1 SGHTA and CDR2 FQGTGA. The CDR3 reads CASSLTGVKNTEAFF. CDR3 nucleotide sequence: TGTGCCAGCAGCTTAACGGGGGTAAAGAACACTGAAGCTTTCTTT. Combining the CDR3 with reference TRBV7-3 and TRBJ1-1 gives the whole variable domain GAGVSQTPSNKVTEKGKYVELRCDPISGHTALYWYRQSLGQGPEFLIYFQGTGAADDSGLPNDRFFAVRPEGSVSTLKIQRTERGDSAVYLCASSLTGVKNTEAFFGQGTRLTVV.

This clone has just one count. The rearrangement joins TRBV15 to TRBJ2-5; 11 bases fit TRBD2. Germline values: CDR1 LNHNV, CDR2 YYDKDF (reference sequence). V gave up 1 base and J gave up 1 base; unmatched junction bases: 2. The CDR3 extends over 16 amino acids. CDR3 in DNA: TGTGCCACCAGCAGAGGCGGGACTAGCGGCCAAGAGACCCAGTACTTC. It translates to CATSRGGTSGQETQYF.

A few counts support this clone. The chain has TRBV7-3 and TRBJ1-1; tentative D call: TRBD1 (5 bases). This CDR3 is built from 13 residues. Germline CDR1 SGHTA, CDR2 FQGTGA. V was shortened by 5 bases and J by 0 bases, with 7 bases between the two germline ends. The CDR3 loop reads CASSRGVNTEAFF. The CDR3 DNA follows: TGTGCCAGCAGCCGGGGGGTGAACACTGAAGCTTTCTTT.

The V gene is TRBV30, the J gene TRBJ1-5; D remains unclear. Germline V gene sequence: CDR1 GTSNPN, CDR2 SVGIG (reference sequence). This CDR3 is 14 amino acids long. V was shortened by 0 bases and J by 0 bases, with 6 bases between the two germline ends. DNA for the CDR3: TGTGCCTGGAGTGTATTAAGTAGCAATCAGCCCCAGCATTTT. Translated, it gives CAWSVLSSNQPQHF.

This clone was counted once. The CDR3 loop reads CSVQTGNTEAFF. In DNA form, the CDR3 reads TGCAGCGTTCAAACAGGGAACACTGAAGCTTTCTTT. The chain joins TRBV29-1 to TRBJ1-1; perhaps TRBD1 as D (5 bases). Trimming removed 5 bases from V and 1 base from J, with 8 bases in between. From germline, CDR1 is SQVTM and CDR2 ANQGSEA. The CDR3 contains 12 residues.

For the CDR3, the DNA is TGTGCCAGTAGTCCGGCAACAGGGATGGCGCAGTATTTT. Protein product: CASSPATGMAQYF. This chain uses TRBV19 with TRBJ2-3; TRBD1 might be the D (6 bases). The ends were cut back, 5 bases at V and 10 bases at J, with 16 bases in the middle. This CDR3 is 13 amino acids long. Germline CDR1 reads LNHDA; CDR2 reads SQIVND (reference sequence).

V is TRBV4-2 and J is TRBJ1-2; D is possibly TRBD1 (5 bases). Deletions cut 0 bases from V and 3 bases from J, with 17 bases between. Germline loops: CDR1 LGHNA, CDR2 YNFKEQ. CDR3 length equals 17 residues. For the CDR3, the DNA is TGTGCCAGCAGCCAAGACTACTCACGCCGGGGCGACTATGGCTACACCTTC. Translating gives CASSQDYSRRGDYGYTF.

J is TRBJ1-6 and V is TRBV5-1, with D possibly being TRBD1 (6 bases). Trimming shortened V by 2 bases and J by 12 bases, and 24 bases separated the two germline ends. The CDR3 is 17 amino acids. CDR1 SGHRS and CDR2 YFSETQ come from the germline V gene. The CDR3 DNA reads TGCGCCAGCAGCTTTAGTGGAATCGCCGGGCTAGGGGGACCCCTCCACTTT. It specifies CASSFSGIAGLGGPLHF.

Concerning this clone itself: At one end the junction does not follow the germline gene, possibly because of a read error. The V gene is TRBV28, the J gene TRBJ2-5, with D perhaps TRBD1 (5 bases). The CDR3 extends over 11 amino acids. Germline assignment: CDR1 MDHEN and CDR2 SYDVKM. As DNA, the CDR3 is TGTGCCAGCAGTTTTCGACAGCACCACAACTTC. It codes for CASSFRQHHNF.

There are many counts of this clone. This sequence joins TRBV14 and TRBJ2-1; maybe TRBD1 (6 bases). The length of the CDR3 is 12 residues. Trimming took 3 bases from V and 15 from J, leaving 15 bases between them. The germline V gene has CDR1 SGHDN and CDR2 FVKESK. Written as DNA, the CDR3 is TGTGCCAGCAGCCAGACGAGGGGGAACGCGTTCTTC. Translation: CASSQTRGNAFF.

The V call is TRBV12-2, the J call TRBJ2-3; the D segment call TRBD2 is taken from the table without a DNA check. TRBV12-2 is an annotated pseudogene. CDR3 size: 14 residues. The CDR3 loop is CARGLGEGPDTQYF. CDR3 nucleotides: TGTGCAAGAGGGTTAGGCGAGGGTCCAGATACGCAGTATTTT.

The gene calls are TRBV27 and TRBJ1-2; D possibly corresponds to TRBD1 (6 bases). V was cut by 3 bases and J by 7 bases, with 12 bases left in between. The CDR3 is made up of 13 amino acids. Germline values: CDR1 MNHEY, CDR2 SMNVEV (reference sequence). The CDR3 coding sequence is TGTGCCAGCAGTTTGCGGGGGGCCCCTGGCTACACCTTC. This sequence encodes CASSLRGAPGYTF.

Regarding this clone: One end of the junction does not line up with germline, which may come from a read error. This rearrangement joins TRBV7-7 to TRBJ1-4; no firm D call. This CDR3 has 14 residues. Germline V CDR1 and CDR2: SSHAT, FNYEAQ (reference sequence). As DNA, the CDR3 is TGTGCTAGCAGCTTAAACACAGACCTCGGAAAACTGTTTTTT. This gives the protein CASSLNTDLGKLFF.

The chain uses TRBV5-1 and TRBJ2-6; 11 bases fit TRBD1. The CDR3 is made up of 17 amino acids. CDR1 and CDR2 (germline): SGHRS, YFSETQ. After removal of 3 bases from V and 2 bases from J, the junction contained 4 bases not matched to a gene. CDR3 loop: CASSSWTGGAGANVLTF. The CDR3, as DNA: TGCGCCAGCAGCTCATGGACAGGGGGCGCTGGGGCCAACGTCCTGACTTTC.

The rearrangement links TRBV18 to TRBJ2-6; D ambiguous. Germline lookup yields CDR1 KGHSH and CDR2 LQKENI. The CDR3 covers 14 residues. V lost 3 bases and J 0 bases, leaving 3 bases between the germline ends. CDR3 DNA: TGTGCCAGCTCACCCATCTCTGGGGCCAACGTCCTGACTTTC. Translating it yields CASSPISGANVLTF.

This clone has just a few counts. The V gene is TRBV6-1, the J gene TRBJ1-3, with 8 bases identical to TRBD1. CDR1 is MNHNS and CDR2 is SASEGT in the germline V gene. The CDR3 runs 16 residues. Germline trimming cut 2 bases from V and 4 bases from J; bases unmatched to any gene: 7. CDR3 region: CASSEWGRQGGNTIYF. The CDR3 nucleotides read TGTGCCAGCAGTGAATGGGGGAGACAGGGGGGAAACACCATATATTTT.

The V gene is TRBV28, the J gene TRBJ1-2; D is perhaps TRBD1 (5 bases). Germline V gene sequence: CDR1 MDHEN, CDR2 SYDVKM. The CDR3 has 16 amino acids. Trimming left V 4 bases short and J 0 bases short, with 15 bases between. The CDR3 bases are TGTGCCAGCAGTTCTAATCCAGGGCGGACTAACTATGGCTACACCTTC. Translated, it gives CASSSNPGRTNYGYTF.

The chain combines TRBV25-1 with TRBJ2-6; D is uncertain. Germline CDR1 is MGHDK and CDR2 is SYGVNS. The CDR3 spans 17 residues. The V and J ends lost 4 bases and 0 bases respectively, with 13 bases between them. The CDR3 here is CASSAGVYASGANVLTF. DNA of the CDR3: TGTGCCAGCAGTGCGGGCGTATACGCCTCTGGGGCCAACGTCCTGACTTTC.

This chain uses TRBV30 with TRBJ2-1, with D hard to call. This CDR3 has 12 amino acids. V shed 3 bases and J shed 1 base, with 4 bases lying between them. Germline assignment: CDR1 GTSNPN and CDR2 SVGIG (reference sequence). CDR3 sequence: CAWSGSYNEQFF. In DNA form, the CDR3 reads TGTGCCTGGAGCGGGTCCTACAATGAGCAGTTCTTC.

V is TRBV5-6 and J is TRBJ2-5; no clear D gene. Per the germline V gene, CDR1 is SGHDT and CDR2 is YYEEEE. This CDR3 comprises 13 residues. With 4 bases removed from V and 2 bases from J, the gap between germline ends came to 9 bases. The CDR3 protein is CASSLGNQETQYF. The CDR3 region has the DNA TGTGCCAGCAGCCTAGGGAATCAAGAGACCCAGTACTTC.

The chain combines TRBV13 with TRBJ2-7; 14 bases line up with TRBD2. The ends lost 8 bases at V and 6 bases at J; junction bases unmatched: 12. This CDR3 contains 16 residues. CDR1 is PRHDT, CDR2 FYEKMQ, per germline (reference sequence). This CDR3 reads CASQGSGTSGRFEQYF. The CDR3 nucleotides read TGTGCCAGCCAGGGCTCAGGGACTAGCGGGAGATTCGAGCAGTACTTC.

The V call is TRBV11-2, the J call TRBJ2-1, with 7 nucleotides matching TRBD1. The germline V gene encodes CDR1 SGHAT and CDR2 FQNNGV. The J segment lost 4 bases and the V segment lost 3 bases, leaving 3 bases of the junction unmatched. The CDR3 sequence is 14 residues long. CDR3 sequence (DNA): TGTGCCAGCAGCTTGGGACAGATGTACAATGAGCAGTTCTTC. Translated: CASSLGQMYNEQFF.

This chain connects TRBV7-9 to TRBJ2-5; D gene unclear. This CDR3 region has 12 residues. V was trimmed by 5 bases and J by 6 bases, leaving 10 bases between them. The germline CDR1 and CDR2 sequences are SEHNR and FQNEAQ (reference sequence). CDR3 nucleotide sequence: TGTGCCAGCAGCCCCCTTGAGCAGACCCAGTACTTC. Its protein is CASSPLEQTQYF.

The chain couples TRBV2 to TRBJ2-7; TRBD1 might be the D (5 bases). Germline CDR1 and CDR2: SNHLY and FYNNEI. The length of the CDR3 is 13 residues. Trimming removed 4 bases from V and 3 bases from J, with 10 bases in between. The CDR3 sequence is CASSVTGLYEQYF. The CDR3, as DNA: TGTGCCAGCAGTGTCACAGGCCTCTACGAGCAGTACTTC.

The CDR3 is CASSLWGARSGNTIYF. CDR3 DNA sequence: TGTGCCAGCAGCTTATGGGGGGCACGCTCTGGAAACACCATATATTTT. V is TRBV7-6 and J is TRBJ1-3, with a tentative D call TRBD1 (6 bases). V lost 2 bases to trimming and J lost 0 bases, with 11 bases between them. CDR3 length: 16 residues. The germline CDR1 and CDR2 sequences are SGHVS and FNYEAQ.

This clone was counted a single time. The J gene is TRBJ2-7, the V gene TRBV7-9, with D perhaps matching TRBD1 or TRBD2 (5 bases each). The V end lost 1 base, the J end lost 1 base, and 11 bases lay between the germline ends. Per the germline V gene, CDR1 is SEHNR and CDR2 is FQNEAQ (reference sequence). The CDR3 contains 15 residues. The chain's CDR3 is CASSLGGRRSYEQYF. DNA of the CDR3: TGTGCCAGCAGCTTAGGGGGGAGAAGGTCCTACGAGCAGTACTTC. Drawing the rest from reference TRBV7-9 and TRBJ2-7, the complete variable domain is DTGVSQNPRHKITKRGQNVTFRCDPISEHNRLYWYRQTLGQGPEFLTYFQNEAQLEKSRLLSDRFSAERPKGSFSTLEIQRTEQGDSAMYLCASSLGGRRSYEQYFGPGTRLTVT.

The chain couples TRBV7-9 to TRBJ1-4, with no clear D. Germline loops: CDR1 SEHNR, CDR2 FQNEAQ (reference sequence). Trimming removed 8 bases at V and 3 bases at J, with 10 bases between. The CDR3 runs 13 residues. The DNA of the CDR3 is TGTGCCAGCGGCCGAGGCGCTAATGAAAAACTGTTTTTT. This sequence encodes CASGRGANEKLFF. The entire variable domain, with the rest obtained from reference TRBV7-9 and TRBJ1-4, is as follows: DTGVSQNPRHKITKRGQNVTFRCDPISEHNRLYWYRQTLGQGPEFLTYFQNEAQLEKSRLLSDRFSAERPKGSFSTLEIQRTEQGDSAMYLCASGRGANEKLFFGSGTQLSVL.

V and J are TRBV10-3 and TRBJ1-5; D possibly corresponds to TRBD1 (6 bases). CDR3 length equals 16 residues. The V and J ends lost 10 bases and 0 bases respectively, with 19 bases between them. The germline V gene has CDR1 ENHRY and CDR2 SYGVKD. The CDR3 loop is CATSTGPGSSNQPQHF. The CDR3 coding sequence is TGTGCCACTTCAACAGGGCCGGGGAGTAGCAATCAGCCCCAGCATTTT.